Listed here is a single TCR beta chain. Its antigen remains unidentified. Per-base qualities were not stored, and no clone one base away is much larger. The sample belongs to a study of blood T cell repertoires in COVID-19 (TCRdb year 2020). In the study overall: The collaborator samples originated in the United States, Italy and Spain and spanned the acute and convalescent phases of COVID-19. Deeply sampled blood TCRbeta repertoires from subjects exposed to, actively infected with, or recovered from COVID-19 were included in the dataset. Where available, HLA class I and class II types were taken from metadata supplied by the sample provider and were not determined by assay-based typing. The repertoires were released in a freely available public database intended as a resource for research on the immune response to SARS-CoV-2. A de-identified subject ID, COVID-19 status, age in years and sex were almost always included in the sample metadata. The prospective study material was composed of cDNA or gDNA derived from T cells, B-cell-depleted T cells, or PBMCs. Samples were obtained from the ongoing ImmuneRACE study (first 160 participants) and from 1,254 subjects provided by 6 global collaborators.

CDR1 is given as SGHDN and CDR2 as FVKESK, both from the germline V gene. Germline trimming: 2 bases from V, 5 bases from J; junction bases outside gene matches: 7. From cysteine to phenylalanine, the CDR3 is 16 amino acids long. Only the CDR3 DNA is retained, 48 bases long and in frame from the first base. TCRbeta CDR3 regions were amplified from genomic DNA by means of the immunoSEQ Assay, a bias-controlled multiplex PCR. The source study handled its data this way. The number of nucleated cells in each sample was estimated from the amplification of reference gene primers within the assay. To quantify the absolute abundance of each unique TCRbeta CDR3 rearrangement, sequence reads were collapsed and filtered. Productive Simpson clonality was computed per sample as the square root of Simpson's diversity index over productive rearrangements. As stored in TCRdb, this immuneACCESS dataset retains in-frame rearrangements with V and J assigned. A fraction of the clones does not appear; measured against another copy, unresolved V genes explain less than half of the discrepancy, and the remainder lacks a known reason. The V and J calls and clone size are taken from that table; D and trimming were inferred from the DNA. Present in this sample are tens of thousands of clones, roughly four fifths of which were seen just once. 10% to 15% of the sample goes to the ten largest clones.

The paper as a whole reports these results and caveats: The quantity of clinical and demographic metadata differed by source and by participant and was supplied without curation.

Each collaborating institution followed its own protocols to collect whole blood in K2EDTA tubes. For TCRbeta analysis, collaborators shipped samples in one of three forms: frozen whole blood, isolated PBMCs, or DNA extracted from either of those sample types. Recombination connected TRBV14 to TRBJ2-1; 9 junctional bases match TRBD2. The specimen sequenced was peripheral blood. This TCR derives from a human donor in a cohort sampled during active COVID-19. CDR3 region: CASSQLPSGIDNEQFF. DNA sequence: TGTGCCAGCAGCCAACTCCCTAGCGGGATTGACAATGAGCAGTTCTTC.